Here is one T cell receptor (beta chain) with its context. This CDR3 is built from 14 residues. Germline V gene lookup returns CDR1 ENHRY and CDR2 SYGVKD. Trimming at V came to 8 bases and at J to 9 bases, leaving 5 bases not matched to a gene. This sample is part of a study of blood T cells in healthy people across ages. For the second PCR, which ran for about 6 to 12 cycles, a sample-barcoded 5' primer and a J-beta primer mix were used. TCRdb re-called the 5' RACE reads with MiXCR, one entry per CDR3 protein. This sample has 650,000 or so distinct CDR3 sequences, with more than 45% found just once. This rearrangement joins TRBV10-3 to TRBJ2-1; 15 bases fit TRBD2. Sequencing was carried out using blood. The receptor was derived from a woman older than 75 in good health. The CDR3 DNA is TGTGCCATCGGGGGGACTAGCGGGGGGTTTGAGCAGTTCTTC. Amino acid sequence: CAIGGTSGGFEQFF.